These T cell receptor beta chains were read from a single sample in a study of T cell repertoires in cytomegalovirus infection. TCRdb passed the reads through MiXCR, listing each CDR3 protein once. The sample consists of 560,000 or so distinct CDR3 sequences, approximately 15% of them appearing once. The specimen was CD8+ T cells from PBMCs. Receptors were obtained from a human donor in good health (CMV status not recorded). Some clones in this sample may be carry-over from other donors' samples. Each CDR3 is given with its conserved first and last residue. Fields, in order: V gene, J gene, clone size, D gene, CDR3 protein, CDR3 DNA. The D gene is left open where the match is weak. A row's size may be missing; if present it is once, few, many or a size class.

TRBV7-9	TRBJ2-1	many	.	CASSLVGGNEQFF	TGTGCTAGCAGCTTAGTAGGGGGTAATGAGCAGTTCTTC
TRBV7-9	TRBJ2-1	many	.	CASSLGALGSEQFF	TGTGCCAGCAGCTTAGGAGCACTGGGAAGCGAGCAGTTCTTC
TRBV27	TRBJ1-1	many	.	CASKETVLTEAFF	TGTGCCAGCAAGGAAACAGTATTAACTGAAGCTTTCTTT
TRBV14	TRBJ1-1	.	.	CASSQVGRRDTEAFF	TGTGCCAGCAGCCAAGTAGGTCGTAGGGACACTGAAGCTTTCTTT
TRBV5-4	TRBJ2-7	.	.	CASSLKGNSYEQYF	TGTGCCAGCAGCTTAAAGGGGAATTCCTACGAGCAGTACTTC
TRBV19	TRBJ1-2	few	.	CASSPIGENYGYTF	TGTGCCAGTAGTCCCATCGGGGAGAACTATGGCTACACCTTC
TRBV6-6	TRBJ1-2	few	.	CAIFDYGYTF	TGTGCCATCTTCGACTATGGCTACACCTTC
TRBV27	TRBJ2-7	many	TRBD1	CASSFDRGLSYEQYF	TGTGCCAGCAGTTTTGACAGGGGGCTATCCTACGAGCAGTACTTC
TRBV7-6	TRBJ2-3	many	TRBD1	CASGRAGGYTDTQYF	TGTGCCAGCGGCAGGGCAGGGGGCTACACAGATACGCAGTATTTT
TRBV12-3/TRBV12-4	TRBJ1-4	few	TRBD1	CASRDRVREKLFF	TGTGCCAGCAGGGACAGGGTTCGCGAAAAACTGTTTTTT
TRBV2	TRBJ2-2	few	TRBD1	CASSEPRDRGLAFTGELFF	TGTGCCAGCAGTGAGCCCCGGGACAGGGGGCTGGCCTTCACCGGGGAGCTGTTTTTT
TRBV11-2	TRBJ2-7	many	TRBD2	CASSLDPRTSGRFSYEQYF	TGTGCCAGCAGCTTAGACCCCAGGACTAGCGGGAGGTTCTCCTACGAGCAGTACTTC
TRBV2	TRBJ2-3	few	.	CASSDTGGSSTDTQYF	TGTGCCAGCAGTGACACTGGCGGATCTAGCACAGATACGCAGTATTTT
TRBV2	TRBJ1-2	few	.	CASSTRNGYTF	TGTGCCAGCAGTACCCGCAATGGCTACACCTTC
TRBV2	TRBJ2-5	many	.	CASTSGRGETQYF	TGTGCCAGCACCTCGGGGCGCGGAGAGACCCAGTACTTC
TRBV2	TRBJ2-1	many	TRBD2	CARPGLAGVPEQFF	TGTGCCAGACCCGGACTAGCGGGAGTCCCTGAGCAGTTCTTC
TRBV28	TRBJ1-6	many	.	CASTGDSGSYNSPLHF	TGTGCCAGCACGGGTGACAGCGGCTCCTATAATTCACCCCTCCACTTT
TRBV6-6	TRBJ1-4	many	.	CASTKGRATNEKLFF	TGTGCCAGCACCAAGGGGAGGGCTACTAATGAAAAACTGTTTTTT